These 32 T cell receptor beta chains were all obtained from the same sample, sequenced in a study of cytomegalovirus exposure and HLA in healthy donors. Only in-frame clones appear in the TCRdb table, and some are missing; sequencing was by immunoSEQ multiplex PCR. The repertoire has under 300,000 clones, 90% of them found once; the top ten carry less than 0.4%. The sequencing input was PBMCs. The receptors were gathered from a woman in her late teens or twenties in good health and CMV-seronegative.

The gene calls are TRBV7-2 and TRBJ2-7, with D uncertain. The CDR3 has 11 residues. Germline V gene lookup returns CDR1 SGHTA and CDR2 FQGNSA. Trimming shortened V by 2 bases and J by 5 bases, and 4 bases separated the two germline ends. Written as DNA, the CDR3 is TGTGCCAGCAGCTTAATTAACGAGCAGTACTTC. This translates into CASSLINEQYF.

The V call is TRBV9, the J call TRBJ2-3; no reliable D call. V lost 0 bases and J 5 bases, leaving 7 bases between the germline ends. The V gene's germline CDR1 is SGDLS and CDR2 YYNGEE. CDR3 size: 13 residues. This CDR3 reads CASSVDSGDTQYF. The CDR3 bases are TGTGCCAGCAGCGTAGATTCGGGAGATACGCAGTATTTT.

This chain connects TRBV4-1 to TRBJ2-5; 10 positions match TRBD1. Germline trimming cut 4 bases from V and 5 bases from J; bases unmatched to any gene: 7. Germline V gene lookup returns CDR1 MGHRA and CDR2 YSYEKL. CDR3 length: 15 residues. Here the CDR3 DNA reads TGCGCCAGCAGCCTTACCGACAGGGGGCATGAGACCCAGTACTTC. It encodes CASSLTDRGHETQYF.

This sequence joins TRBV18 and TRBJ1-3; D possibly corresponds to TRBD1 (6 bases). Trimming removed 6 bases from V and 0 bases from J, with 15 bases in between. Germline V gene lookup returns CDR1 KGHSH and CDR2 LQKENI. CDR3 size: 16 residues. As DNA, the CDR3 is TGTGCCAGCTCCCACGGACAGTCCCTCTCTGGAAACACCATATATTTT. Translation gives CASSHGQSLSGNTIYF.

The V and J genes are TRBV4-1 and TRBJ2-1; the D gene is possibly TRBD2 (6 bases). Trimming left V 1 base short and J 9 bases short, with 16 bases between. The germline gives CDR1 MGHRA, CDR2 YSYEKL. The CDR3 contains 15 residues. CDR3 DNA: TGCGCCAGCAGCCAAGGGAGGGGAGGTTCTAGTGAGCAGTTCTTC. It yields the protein CASSQGRGGSSEQFF.

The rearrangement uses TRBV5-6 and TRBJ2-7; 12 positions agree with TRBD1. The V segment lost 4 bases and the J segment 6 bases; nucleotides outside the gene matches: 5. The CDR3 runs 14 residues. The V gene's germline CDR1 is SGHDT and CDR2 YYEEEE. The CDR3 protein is CASSLGQGAREQYV. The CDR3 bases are TGTGCCAGCAGCCTGGGACAGGGGGCCCGCGAGCAGTACGTC.

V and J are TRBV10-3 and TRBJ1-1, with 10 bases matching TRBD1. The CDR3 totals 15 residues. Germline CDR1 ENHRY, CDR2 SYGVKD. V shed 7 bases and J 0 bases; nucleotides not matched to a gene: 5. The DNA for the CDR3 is TGTGCCATCACTCCGGGACAGGGGATGAACACTGAAGCTTTCTTT. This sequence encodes CAITPGQGMNTEAFF.

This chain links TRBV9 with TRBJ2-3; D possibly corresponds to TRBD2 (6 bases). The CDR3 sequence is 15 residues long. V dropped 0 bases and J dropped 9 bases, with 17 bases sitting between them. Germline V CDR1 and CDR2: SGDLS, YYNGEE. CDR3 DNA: TGTGCCAGCAGCGTAGATCCGGCGGGGATCAAGACGCAGTATTTT. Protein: CASSVDPAGIKTQYF. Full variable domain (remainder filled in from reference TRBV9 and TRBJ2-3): DSGVTQTPKHLITATGQRVTLRCSPRSGDLSVYWYQQSLDQGLQFLIQYYNGEERAKGNILERFSAQQFPDLHSELNLSSLELGDSALYFCASSVDPAGIKTQYFGPGTRLTVL.

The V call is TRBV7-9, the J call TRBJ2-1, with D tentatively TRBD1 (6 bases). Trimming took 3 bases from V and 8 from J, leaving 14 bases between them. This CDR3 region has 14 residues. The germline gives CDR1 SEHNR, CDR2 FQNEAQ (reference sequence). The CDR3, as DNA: TGTGCCAGCAGCTTCTTGGGACATGTGTATGAGCAGTTCTTC. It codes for CASSFLGHVYEQFF.

The DNA of the CDR3 is TGTGCCACCAGCACAGGGACAACGAACACCGGGGAGCTGTTTTTT. This codes for CATSTGTTNTGELFF. The rearrangement joins TRBV15 to TRBJ2-2; weak D call: TRBD1 (6 bases). CDR3 length: 15 residues. Between the trimmed V and J ends, which lost 4 bases and 0 bases, there was a span of 9 bases. Germline V gives CDR1 LNHNV, CDR2 YYDKDF (reference sequence).

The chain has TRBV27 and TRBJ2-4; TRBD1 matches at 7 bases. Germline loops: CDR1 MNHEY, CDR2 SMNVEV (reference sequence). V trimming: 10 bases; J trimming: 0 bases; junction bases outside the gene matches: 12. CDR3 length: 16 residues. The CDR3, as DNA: TGTGCCACACGAATAACACAGGGGACAGCCAAAAACATTCAGTACTTC. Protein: CATRITQGTAKNIQYF.

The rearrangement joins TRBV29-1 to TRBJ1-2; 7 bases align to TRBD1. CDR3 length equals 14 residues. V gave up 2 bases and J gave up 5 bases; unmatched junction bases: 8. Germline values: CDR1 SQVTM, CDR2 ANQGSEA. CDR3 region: CSVEFEARGYGYTF. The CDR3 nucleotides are TGCAGCGTTGAATTTGAGGCCAGGGGGTATGGCTACACCTTC.

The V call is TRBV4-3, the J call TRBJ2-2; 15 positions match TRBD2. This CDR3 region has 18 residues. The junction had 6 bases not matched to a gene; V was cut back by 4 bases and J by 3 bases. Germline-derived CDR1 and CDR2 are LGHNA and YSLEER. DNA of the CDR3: TGCGCCAGCAGCCGGACTAGCGGGGGGGCCTTGGACACCGGGGAGCTGTTTTTT. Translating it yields CASSRTSGGALDTGELFF.

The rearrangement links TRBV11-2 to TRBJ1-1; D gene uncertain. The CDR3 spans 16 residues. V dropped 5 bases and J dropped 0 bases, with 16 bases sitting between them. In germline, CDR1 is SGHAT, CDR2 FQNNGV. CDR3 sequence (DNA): TGTGCCAGCAGCCCCCGCGGCGGAATAATGAACACTGAAGCTTTCTTT. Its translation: CASSPRGGIMNTEAFF.

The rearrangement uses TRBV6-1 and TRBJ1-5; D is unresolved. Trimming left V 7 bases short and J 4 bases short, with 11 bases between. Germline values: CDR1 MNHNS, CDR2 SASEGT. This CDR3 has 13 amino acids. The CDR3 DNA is TGTGCCAGCATGAGTATCGCAAATCAGCCCCAGCATTTT. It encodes CASMSIANQPQHF.

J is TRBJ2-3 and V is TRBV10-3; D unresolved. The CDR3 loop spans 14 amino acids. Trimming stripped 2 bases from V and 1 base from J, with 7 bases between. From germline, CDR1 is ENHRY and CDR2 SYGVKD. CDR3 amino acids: CAISERGGTDTQYF. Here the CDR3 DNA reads TGTGCCATCAGTGAGCGCGGAGGCACAGATACGCAGTATTTT.

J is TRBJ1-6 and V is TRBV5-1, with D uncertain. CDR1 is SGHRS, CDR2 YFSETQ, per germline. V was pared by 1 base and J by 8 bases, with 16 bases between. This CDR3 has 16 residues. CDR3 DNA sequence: TGCGCCAGCAGCTTGTCTCGAGGTTACCCTGATTCACCCCTCCACTTT. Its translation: CASSLSRGYPDSPLHF.

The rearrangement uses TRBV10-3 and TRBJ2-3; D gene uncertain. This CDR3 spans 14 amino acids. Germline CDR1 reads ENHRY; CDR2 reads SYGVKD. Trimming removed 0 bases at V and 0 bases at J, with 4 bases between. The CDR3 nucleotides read TGTGCCATCAGTGAGTCTATTAGCACAGATACGCAGTATTTT. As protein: CAISESISTDTQYF.

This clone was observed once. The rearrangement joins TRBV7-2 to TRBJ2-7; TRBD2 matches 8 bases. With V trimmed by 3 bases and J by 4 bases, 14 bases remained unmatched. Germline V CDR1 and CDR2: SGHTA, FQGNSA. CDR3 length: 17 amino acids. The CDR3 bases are TGTGCCAGCAGCTTTTCTGGCGGGTCGGGGGGGAGGTACGAGCAGTACTTC. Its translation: CASSFSGGSGGRYEQYF. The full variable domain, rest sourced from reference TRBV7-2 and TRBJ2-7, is GAGVSQSPSNKVTEKGKDVELRCDPISGHTALYWYRQSLGQGLEFLIYFQGNSAPDKSGLPSDRFSAERTGGSVSTLTIQRTQQEDSAVYLCASSFSGGSGGRYEQYFGPGTRLTVT.

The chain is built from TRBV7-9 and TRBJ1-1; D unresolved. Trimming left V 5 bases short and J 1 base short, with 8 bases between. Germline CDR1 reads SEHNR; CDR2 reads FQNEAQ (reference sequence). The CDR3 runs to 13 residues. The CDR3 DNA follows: TGTGCCAGCAGCCTGACAAGGAACACTGAAGCTTTCTTT. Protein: CASSLTRNTEAFF.

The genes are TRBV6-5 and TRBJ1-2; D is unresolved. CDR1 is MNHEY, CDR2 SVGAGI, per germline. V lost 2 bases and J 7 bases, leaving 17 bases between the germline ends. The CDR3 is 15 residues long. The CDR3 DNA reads TGTGCCAGCAGTTACGATAAGGTGCAGGCCGCTGGCTACACCTTC. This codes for CASSYDKVQAAGYTF.

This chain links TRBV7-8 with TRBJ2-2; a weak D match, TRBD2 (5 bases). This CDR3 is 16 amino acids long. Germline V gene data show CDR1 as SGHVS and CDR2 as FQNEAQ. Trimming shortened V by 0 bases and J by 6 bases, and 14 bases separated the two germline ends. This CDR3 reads CASSLATGLAPGELFF. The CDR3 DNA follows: TGTGCCAGCAGCTTAGCAACCGGGCTAGCCCCCGGGGAGCTGTTTTTT.

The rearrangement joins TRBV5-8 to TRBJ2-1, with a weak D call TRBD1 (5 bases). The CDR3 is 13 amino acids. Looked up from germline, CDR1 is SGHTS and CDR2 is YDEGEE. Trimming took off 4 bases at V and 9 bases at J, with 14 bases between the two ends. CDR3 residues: CASSVDSLGEQFF. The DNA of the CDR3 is TGTGCCAGCAGCGTTGACAGTTTGGGTGAGCAGTTCTTC.

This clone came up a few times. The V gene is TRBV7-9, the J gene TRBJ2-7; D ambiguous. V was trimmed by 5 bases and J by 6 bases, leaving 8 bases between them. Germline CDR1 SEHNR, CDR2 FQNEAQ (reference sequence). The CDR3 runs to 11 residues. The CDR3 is CASSTGLEQYV. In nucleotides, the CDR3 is TGTGCCAGCAGCACGGGTCTCGAGCAGTACGTC.

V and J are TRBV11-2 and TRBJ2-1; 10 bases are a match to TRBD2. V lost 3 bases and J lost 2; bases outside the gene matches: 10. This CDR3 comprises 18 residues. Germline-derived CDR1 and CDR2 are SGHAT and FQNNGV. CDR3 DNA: TGTGCCAGCAGCTTGGGGAGACTAGCGGGTCGTACCTACAATGAGCAGTTCTTC. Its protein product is CASSLGRLAGRTYNEQFF.

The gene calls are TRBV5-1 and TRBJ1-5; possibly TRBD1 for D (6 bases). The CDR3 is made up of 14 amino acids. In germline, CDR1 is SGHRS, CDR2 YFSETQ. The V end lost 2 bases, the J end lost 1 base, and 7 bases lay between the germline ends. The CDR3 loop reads CASSLQGSNQPQHF. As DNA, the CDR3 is TGCGCCAGCAGCTTACAGGGAAGCAATCAGCCCCAGCATTTT.

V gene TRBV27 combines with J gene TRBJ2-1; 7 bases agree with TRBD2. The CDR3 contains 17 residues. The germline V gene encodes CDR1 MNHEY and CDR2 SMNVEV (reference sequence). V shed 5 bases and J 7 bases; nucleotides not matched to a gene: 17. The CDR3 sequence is CASSPNLVAGDGNEQFF. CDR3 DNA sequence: TGTGCCAGCAGTCCAAATTTAGTGGCGGGGGACGGGAATGAGCAGTTCTTC.

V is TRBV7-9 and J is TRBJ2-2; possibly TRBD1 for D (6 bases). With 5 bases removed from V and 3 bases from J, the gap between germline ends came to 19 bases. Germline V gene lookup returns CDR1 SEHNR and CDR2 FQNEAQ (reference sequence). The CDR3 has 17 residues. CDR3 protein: CASSLRTRDKHTGELFF. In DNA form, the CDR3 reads TGTGCCAGCAGCCTCCGAACCCGGGACAAACACACCGGGGAGCTGTTTTTT.

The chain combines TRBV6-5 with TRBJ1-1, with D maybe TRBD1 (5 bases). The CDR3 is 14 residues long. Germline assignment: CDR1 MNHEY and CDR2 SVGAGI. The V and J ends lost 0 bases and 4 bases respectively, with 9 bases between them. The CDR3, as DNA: TGTGCCAGCAGTTACTCGCCAGGGCTCACTGAAGCTTTCTTT. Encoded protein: CASSYSPGLTEAFF.

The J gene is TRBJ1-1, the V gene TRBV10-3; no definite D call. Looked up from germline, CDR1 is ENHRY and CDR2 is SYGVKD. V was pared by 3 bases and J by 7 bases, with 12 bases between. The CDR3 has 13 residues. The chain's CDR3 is CAISESTVLEAFF. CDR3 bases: TGTGCCATCAGTGAAAGCACGGTCCTTGAAGCTTTCTTT.

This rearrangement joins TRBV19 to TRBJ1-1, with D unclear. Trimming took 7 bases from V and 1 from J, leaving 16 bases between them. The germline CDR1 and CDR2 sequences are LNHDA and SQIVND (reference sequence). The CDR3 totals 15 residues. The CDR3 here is CASISFIAGNTEAFF. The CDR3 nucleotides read TGTGCCAGTATTTCCTTCATTGCAGGGAACACTGAAGCTTTCTTT.

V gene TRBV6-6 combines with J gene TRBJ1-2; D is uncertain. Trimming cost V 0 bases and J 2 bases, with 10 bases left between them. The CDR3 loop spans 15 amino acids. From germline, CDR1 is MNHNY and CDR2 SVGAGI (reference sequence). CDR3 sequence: CASSYSTSENYGYTF. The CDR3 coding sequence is TGTGCCAGCAGTTACTCGACCAGCGAGAACTATGGCTACACCTTC.